This T cell receptor (beta chain) is drawn from a study of shared clonotypes between healthy human individuals. The wider study: Samples came from two female and a few male donors aged 18 to 49. Per-donor plates numbered three CD4 naive, three CD4 memory, two CD8 naive and one CD8 memory. Notes on the study in general: Only blood was sampled; tissue repertoires likely differ. Naive subsets, compared against memory subsets, generally had larger estimated richness values.

For this clone: The target antigen is unknown.

Profiling relied on immunoSEQ multiplex PCR, and the TCRdb table lists in-frame clones only, not all of them. This table has roughly 2.5 million clones, around nine tenths appearing once. Per germline, CDR1 SGHKS and CDR2 YYEKEE (reference sequence). CDR3 length: 12 residues. Trimming took off 5 bases at V and 4 bases at J, with 10 bases between the two ends. This TCR derives from a man aged 18 to 29 in good health. V gene TRBV5-5 combines with J gene TRBJ2-7, with D possibly being TRBD2 (5 bases). The sample comprised naive CD4+ T cells sorted from blood. Subset described: CD45RA+ positively selected. CDR3 sequence: CASSLWEYEQYF. The CDR3 DNA follows: TGTGCCAGCAGTTTATGGGAGTACGAGCAGTACTTC.